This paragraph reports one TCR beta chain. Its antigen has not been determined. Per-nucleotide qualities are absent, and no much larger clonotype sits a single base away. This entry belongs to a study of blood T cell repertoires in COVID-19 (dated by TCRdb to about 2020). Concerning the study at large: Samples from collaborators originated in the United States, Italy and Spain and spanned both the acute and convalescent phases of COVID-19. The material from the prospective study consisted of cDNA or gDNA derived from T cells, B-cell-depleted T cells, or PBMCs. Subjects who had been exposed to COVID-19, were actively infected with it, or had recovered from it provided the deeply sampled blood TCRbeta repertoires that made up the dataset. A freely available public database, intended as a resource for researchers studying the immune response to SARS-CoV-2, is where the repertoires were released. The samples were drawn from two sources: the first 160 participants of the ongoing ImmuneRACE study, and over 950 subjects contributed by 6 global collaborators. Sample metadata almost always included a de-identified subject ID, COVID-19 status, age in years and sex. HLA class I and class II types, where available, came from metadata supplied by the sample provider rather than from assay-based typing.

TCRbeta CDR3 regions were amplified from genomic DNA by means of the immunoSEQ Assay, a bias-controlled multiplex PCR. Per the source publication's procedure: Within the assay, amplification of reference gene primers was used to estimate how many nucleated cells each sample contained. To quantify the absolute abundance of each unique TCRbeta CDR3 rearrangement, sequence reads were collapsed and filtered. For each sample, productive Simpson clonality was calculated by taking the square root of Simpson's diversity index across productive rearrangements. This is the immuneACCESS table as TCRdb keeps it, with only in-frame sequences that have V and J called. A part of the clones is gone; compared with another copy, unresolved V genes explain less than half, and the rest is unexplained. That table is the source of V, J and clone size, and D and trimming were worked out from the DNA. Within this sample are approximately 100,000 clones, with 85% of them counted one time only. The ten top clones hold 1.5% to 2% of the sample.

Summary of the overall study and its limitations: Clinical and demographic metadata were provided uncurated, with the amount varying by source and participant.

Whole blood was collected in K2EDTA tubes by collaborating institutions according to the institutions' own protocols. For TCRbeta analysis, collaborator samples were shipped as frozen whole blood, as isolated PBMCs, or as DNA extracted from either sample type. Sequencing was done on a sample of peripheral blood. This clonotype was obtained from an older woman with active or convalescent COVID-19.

The CDR3 protein is CASSSGTNSGANVLTF. The bases are TGTGCCAGCAGTTCCGGGACAAACTCTGGGGCCAACGTCCTGACTTTC. The V and J genes are TRBV6-6 and TRBJ2-6, and perhaps TRBD1 as D gene, on 6 matching bases. Its CDR3 holds 16 amino acids, cysteine through phenylalanine. Just CDR3 DNA is preserved here, 48 bases in frame from base 1. V is reduced by 4 bases and J by 0 bases, leaving a spacing of 10 bases between them. CDR1 and CDR2 are drawn from the germline V gene (reference sequence): MNHNY, SVGAGI.